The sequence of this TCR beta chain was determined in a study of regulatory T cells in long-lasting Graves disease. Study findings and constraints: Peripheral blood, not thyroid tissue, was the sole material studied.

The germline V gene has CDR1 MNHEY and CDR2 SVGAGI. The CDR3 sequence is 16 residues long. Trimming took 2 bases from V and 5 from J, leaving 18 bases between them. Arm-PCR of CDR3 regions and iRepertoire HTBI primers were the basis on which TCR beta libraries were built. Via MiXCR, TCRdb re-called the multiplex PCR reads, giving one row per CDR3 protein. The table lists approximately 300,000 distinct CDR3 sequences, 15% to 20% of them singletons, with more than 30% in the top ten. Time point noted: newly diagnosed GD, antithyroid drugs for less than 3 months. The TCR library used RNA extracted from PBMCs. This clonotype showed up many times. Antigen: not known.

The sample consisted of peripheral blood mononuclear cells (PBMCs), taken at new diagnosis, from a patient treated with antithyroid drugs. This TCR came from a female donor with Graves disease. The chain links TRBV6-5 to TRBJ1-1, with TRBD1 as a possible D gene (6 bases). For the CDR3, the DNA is TGTGCCAGCAGTTACGACGGGGATGGGACAAGGACTGAAGCTTTCTTT. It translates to CASSYDGDGTRTEAFF.